Listed below are T cell receptor beta chains from one sample, sequenced in a study of shared clonotypes between healthy human individuals. Data came from immunoSEQ multiplex PCR; TCRdb stores just in-frame clones and leaves some out. The repertoire consists of about 560,000 clones, with around 78% occurring once and the leading ten covering more than 10%. The sequenced sample consisted of PBMCs. Every receptor here comes from a woman aged 40-49 years in good health. Some clones in this sample may be carry-over from other donors' samples. CDR3s include the opening cysteine and the closing phenylalanine or tryptophan. D genes are given only for firm matches. Size is omitted from some rows. Given values are once, few, many or a class for expanded clones.

clone size	V gene	J gene	D gene	CDR3 protein	CDR3 DNA
.	TRBV28	TRBJ1-2	TRBD1	CASSLGTGEYGYTF	TGTGCCAGCAGCCTCGGGACAGGGGAGTATGGCTACACCTTC
once	TRBV4-2	TRBJ2-7	TRBD1	CASSQDATGLYEQYF	TGTGCCAGCAGCCAGGACGCGACAGGGTTATACGAGCAGTACTTC
.	TRBV7-3	TRBJ2-3	.	CASSSGNLDTQYF	TGTGCCAGCAGCTCCGGGAATCTAGATACGCAGTATTTT
.	TRBV28	TRBJ2-3	.	CASSHPRGLRADTQYF	TGTGCCAGCAGCCACCCCCGGGGTCTCCGGGCAGATACGCAGTATTTT
.	TRBV7-9	TRBJ2-2	.	CASSLHGELFF	TGTGCCAGCAGCCTCCACGGGGAGCTGTTTTTT
.	TRBV4-2	TRBJ2-5	TRBD1	CASRGQGTETQYF	TGTGCCAGCAGGGGACAGGGTACGGAGACCCAGTACTTC
few	TRBV7-2	TRBJ2-1	.	CASSLDGRSDNEQFF	TGTGCCAGCAGCTTAGACGGGAGATCGGACAATGAGCAGTTCTTC
many	TRBV28	TRBJ2-2	.	CASSIAGRVTGELFF	TGTGCCAGCAGCATTGCAGGCCGGGTAACCGGGGAGCTGTTTTTT
.	TRBV2	TRBJ2-7	.	CASRQASSYEQYF	TGTGCCAGCCGACAGGCCAGCTCCTACGAGCAGTACTTC
.	TRBV7-9	TRBJ2-5	.	CASSLVRNRETQYF	TGTGCCAGCAGCTTAGTTAGGAATCGAGAGACCCAGTACTTC
.	TRBV29-1	TRBJ2-5	.	CSVEDGGETQYF	TGCAGCGTTGAAGATGGGGGAGAGACCCAGTACTTC
.	TRBV27	TRBJ2-3	.	CDSSLGPDTFLSTDTQYF	TGTGACAGCAGTTTGGGTCCCGATACCTTTCTTAGCACAGATACGCAGTATTTT
.	TRBV28	TRBJ1-2	.	CASSFFQAPGGTGTLGNF	TGTGCCAGCAGTTTCTTCCAAGCCCCCGGGGGCACTGGGACGTTGGGGAACTTC
.	TRBV28	TRBJ2-5	TRBD1	CASSMRQGRETQYF	TGTGCCAGCAGTATGAGACAGGGTCGAGAGACCCAGTACTTC
.	TRBV5-4	TRBJ2-1	TRBD2	CASSTPAGGPGEQFF	TGTGCCAGCAGTACCCCAGCGGGAGGGCCGGGTGAGCAGTTCTTC
.	TRBV6-1	TRBJ1-1	TRBD1	CASSNRGHTEAFF	TGTGCCAGCAGCAACAGGGGGCACACTGAAGCTTTCTTT
.	TRBV6-5	TRBJ2-3	.	CASSYLWGEDTQYF	TGTGCCAGCAGTTATTTATGGGGGGAGGATACGCAGTATTTT
once	TRBV7-2	TRBJ1-2	.	CASSLWGLKGYGYTF	TGTGCCAGCAGCTTATGGGGGCTGAAGGGGTATGGCTACACCTTC
.	TRBV7-9	TRBJ2-2	.	CASSHSQELFF	TGTGCCAGCAGCCATTCACAGGAGCTGTTTTTT
.	TRBV5-1	TRBJ2-1	.	CASSLVIAENNEQFF	TGCGCCAGCAGCTTGGTGATAGCGGAGAATAATGAGCAGTTCTTC
.	TRBV27	TRBJ2-4	TRBD1	CASSLSRDRGFGIQYF	TGTGCCAGCAGTTTAAGTAGGGACAGGGGCTTTGGCATTCAGTACTTC
.	TRBV5-4	TRBJ2-1	.	CASSFQGGGEQFF	TGTGCCAGCAGCTTCCAAGGAGGGGGTGAGCAGTTCTTC
.	TRBV7-9	TRBJ2-2	.	CASSLLTSIGELFF	TGTGCCAGCAGCTTACTCACTAGCATCGGGGAGCTGTTTTTT
few	TRBV7-3	TRBJ2-1	.	CASSPASSEQFF	TGTGCCAGCAGCCCCGCTAGTTCTGAGCAGTTCTTC
.	TRBV15	TRBJ1-1	.	CATSRMNTEAFF	TGTGCCACCAGCCGAATGAACACTGAAGCTTTCTTT
.	TRBV29-1	TRBJ2-1	TRBD2	CSVKRGAYNEQFF	TGCAGCGTAAAGCGGGGCGCCTACAATGAGCAGTTCTTC
.	TRBV7-3	TRBJ2-5	TRBD2	CASSFSTSGQETQYF	TGTGCCAGCAGCTTCTCAACTAGCGGCCAAGAGACCCAGTACTTC
.	TRBV2	TRBJ2-4	.	CASRGAGRNIQYF	TGTGCCAGCAGGGGGGCAGGGAGGAACATTCAGTACTTC
few	TRBV18	TRBJ2-7	.	CASSPPYFTYEQYF	TGTGCCAGCTCACCACCTTACTTTACCTACGAGCAGTACTTC
.	TRBV4-2	TRBJ2-5	TRBD2	CASSPLAPETQYF	TGTGCCAGCAGCCCACTAGCGCCAGAGACCCAGTACTTC
many	TRBV25-1	TRBJ2-5	TRBD2	CASNSGLAGQETQYF	TGTGCCAGCAATTCGGGACTAGCGGGGCAAGAGACCCAGTACTTC
.	TRBV7-9	TRBJ2-3	.	CASSLGGNTDTQYF	TGTGCCAGCAGCTTAGGTGGTAACACAGATACGCAGTATTTT
.	TRBV11-2	TRBJ2-2	.	CASSFSWNTGELFF	TGTGCCAGCAGCTTCTCCTGGAACACCGGGGAGCTGTTTTTT
.	TRBV7-2	TRBJ2-5	TRBD1	CASRPGGLETQYF	TGTGCCAGCAGGCCAGGGGGCTTGGAGACCCAGTACTTC
.	TRBV20-1	TRBJ2-5	.	CSASASETQYF	TGCAGTGCGTCGGCTAGCGAGACCCAGTACTTC
.	TRBV5-4	TRBJ1-1	.	CASSSGGFRTEAFF	TGTGCCAGCAGCTCGGGGGGCTTTAGAACTGAAGCTTTCTTT
.	TRBV18	TRBJ2-3	.	CASSPRGHTDTQYF	TGTGCCAGCTCACCACGGGGACACACAGATACGCAGTATTTT
.	TRBV6-6	TRBJ1-5	.	CASSYRTVYQPQHF	TGTGCCAGCAGTTACCGGACAGTGTATCAGCCCCAGCATTTT
.	TRBV7-6	TRBJ1-5	TRBD1	CASSSGTGYNQPQHF	TGTGCCAGCAGCTCCGGGACAGGGTATAATCAGCCCCAGCATTTT
few	TRBV30	TRBJ1-2	.	CAWSRDTKNYGYTF	TGTGCCTGGAGTAGGGACACCAAGAACTATGGCTACACCTTC
few	TRBV28	TRBJ1-4	TRBD1	CASSISGTGDEKLFF	TGTGCCAGCAGTATCTCCGGGACAGGGGATGAAAAACTGTTTTTT
.	TRBV5-4	TRBJ2-3	.	CASSLGAPSTDTQYF	TGTGCCAGCAGCTTGGGTGCTCCTAGCACAGATACGCAGTATTTT
.	TRBV7-3	TRBJ2-3	.	CASSLTKGTDTQYF	TGTGCCAGCAGCTTAACGAAGGGCACAGATACGCAGTATTTT
.	TRBV6-5	TRBJ2-6	.	CASSYRPGSGANVLTF	TGTGCCAGCAGTTACCGTCCGGGCTCTGGGGCCAACGTCCTGACTTTC
.	TRBV28	TRBJ1-2	TRBD1	CASSLSTGVYGYTF	TGTGCCAGCAGTTTATCGACAGGGGTCTATGGCTACACCTTC
.	TRBV28	TRBJ2-7	.	CASSLVPYEQYF	TGTGCCAGCAGTTTGGTCCCCTACGAGCAGTACTTC
.	TRBV28	TRBJ2-7	TRBD1	CASSRGGQGAFSYEQYF	TGTGCCAGCAGCCGAGGGGGACAGGGGGCGTTTTCCTACGAGCAGTACTTC
.	TRBV30	TRBJ1-3	.	CAWIGGGAGNTIYF	TGTGCCTGGATCGGAGGGGGGGCTGGAAACACCATATATTTT
.	TRBV6-6	TRBJ2-5	.	CASSPVGETQYF	TGTGCCAGCAGTCCGGTGGGAGAGACCCAGTACTTC
.	TRBV10-2	TRBJ2-7	TRBD2	CASSRYSGSNYEQYF	TGCGCCAGCAGTCGGTATAGCGGGAGTAACTACGAGCAGTACTTC
.	TRBV28	TRBJ2-7	.	CASCIGRGLSYEQYF	TGTGCCAGCTGCATCGGACGAGGGCTCTCCTACGAGCAGTACTTC
.	TRBV2	TRBJ2-1	TRBD2	CASSELETRTSGSRQFF	TGTGCCAGCAGTGAACTCGAAACTCGGACTAGCGGGAGTCGGCAGTTCTTC
.	TRBV14	TRBJ2-7	.	CASSHTRGSGPSSYEQYF	TGTGCCAGCAGCCACACACGGGGGAGCGGCCCGAGCTCCTACGAGCAGTACTTC